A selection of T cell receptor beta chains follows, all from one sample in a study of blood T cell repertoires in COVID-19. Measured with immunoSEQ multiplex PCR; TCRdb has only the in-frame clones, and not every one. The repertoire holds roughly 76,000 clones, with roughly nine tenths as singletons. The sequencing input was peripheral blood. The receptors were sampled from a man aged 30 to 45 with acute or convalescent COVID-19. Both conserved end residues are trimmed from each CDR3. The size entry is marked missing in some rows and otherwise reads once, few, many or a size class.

ASSHRDLSTDTQY	TRBV28	TRBJ2-3	-
ASSPYYSYNEQF	TRBV28	TRBJ2-1	-
ASSQRAAKYNEQF	TRBV4-3	TRBJ2-1	once
ASSPIVREKRYEQY	TRBV28	TRBJ2-7	-
ASTLTGADPSYNEQF	TRBV5-4	TRBJ2-1	once
ASSSDRGRNNEQF	TRBV7-2	TRBJ2-1	once
ASKIDRANYGYT	TRBV2	TRBJ1-2	-
ASSKGDRSYTQY	TRBV19	TRBJ2-3	-
ASTGARYEQY	TRBV28	TRBJ2-7	once
ASSFKAGGSDEQY	TRBV7-2	TRBJ2-7	-
ANHLRDRRNTEAF	TRBV30	TRBJ1-1	-
ASSFGGQEKANVLT	TRBV28	TRBJ2-6	-
ASSYSGRGPVGSGYT	TRBV6-2/TRBV6-3	TRBJ1-2	-
ASSRGREPTYEQY	TRBV11-2	TRBJ2-7	-
ASSLAGQVTWDEQF	TRBV7-9	TRBJ2-1	-
ASRRSGARYEQY	TRBV7-2	TRBJ2-7	-
SAPFTGVY	TRBV20-1	TRBJ2-7	-
ASSLVIVSYNEQF	TRBV7-9	TRBJ2-1	once
ASSILTGGSGNTIY	TRBV21-1	TRBJ1-3	-
ASSRTYTSGKAVDTQY	TRBV5-1	TRBJ2-3	-
ASSQPGTRHEQY	TRBV6-4	TRBJ2-7	-
ASSDGLALRRYYYNEQF	TRBV6-4	TRBJ2-1	-
AISELGAGQPQH	TRBV10-3	TRBJ1-5	-
ASSQGTTSNYEQY	TRBV5-1	TRBJ2-7	-
ASSPRAGGSYEQY	TRBV4-2	TRBJ2-7	-
ASLGGGTDTQY	TRBV28	TRBJ2-3	-
AISRQDSSYEQY	TRBV10-3	TRBJ2-7	-
AIPPSGIQETQY	TRBV27	TRBJ2-5	once
SVEDPEGYGYT	TRBV29-1	TRBJ1-2	-
AWNGGAPWGEQY	TRBV30	TRBJ2-7	-
ASSLGNRATGELF	TRBV4-2	TRBJ2-2	once
ASSSLGQGGEQY	TRBV7-2	TRBJ2-7	-
ASSSGLGGTQY	TRBV9	TRBJ2-5	-
AWSENSGTGYT	TRBV30	TRBJ1-2	-
ASRPQQDPNQPQH	TRBV6-5	TRBJ1-5	-
ASSLTGVHEQY	TRBV7-2	TRBJ2-7	-
AWSLRGADTQY	TRBV30	TRBJ2-3	-
SASGQIYGYT	TRBV20-1	TRBJ1-2	-
SVGAGVPHEQY	TRBV29-1	TRBJ2-7	-
ASSDGQTNEQF	TRBV9	TRBJ2-1	once
ASSLQAGPINEQY	TRBV5-1	TRBJ2-7	-
ASSLAREQF	TRBV6-5	TRBJ2-1	-
ATSRYGDRAREQF	TRBV24-1	TRBJ2-1	-
ASQSTGTGTYEQY	TRBV28	TRBJ2-7	once
ASSLGGGGQGLPYEQY	TRBV7-9	TRBJ2-7	few
ASALAAETQY	TRBV28	TRBJ2-5	-
ASSQFSGRAKPYNNEQF	TRBV4-3	TRBJ2-1	-
ASRPTGANYGYT	TRBV27	TRBJ1-2	few
SASKRGQGDQPQH	TRBV20-1	TRBJ1-5	-
SVLRLDRGYEQY	TRBV29-1	TRBJ2-7	-
ASSDLSVNTEAF	TRBV3-1/TRBV3-2	TRBJ1-1	-
SARYSGANVLT	TRBV29-1	TRBJ2-6	once
ASSLTGRNIQY	TRBV4-1	TRBJ2-4	few
AAVRLSGANVLT	TRBV30	TRBJ2-6	once